Below, 20 T cell receptor beta chains from the same sample are listed, as sequenced in a study of siplizumab effects on memory and regulatory T cells. The table came from immunoSEQ multiplex PCR; TCRdb's copy has only in-frame clones and leaves some out. The data show roughly 110,000 clones, 80% to 95% seen once. The sample consisted of non-Treg CD4+ T cells sorted from blood. Receptors originate from a human donor in good health.

The chain links TRBV5-4 to TRBJ2-5; 14 positions agree with TRBD2. Germline assignment: CDR1 SGHNT and CDR2 YYREEE (reference sequence). This CDR3 is 19 amino acids long. The J segment lost 6 bases and the V segment lost 5 bases, leaving 18 bases of the junction unmatched. This CDR3 is CASSLSPPGTSGGWKTQYF. The CDR3, as DNA: TGTGCCAGCAGTTTATCGCCACCCGGGACTAGCGGGGGCTGGAAGACCCAGTACTTC.

The chain employs TRBV18 and TRBJ2-5; D is uncertain. CDR1 is KGHSH, CDR2 LQKENI, per germline. This CDR3 is 15 amino acids long. Trimming removed 3 bases at V and 2 bases at J, with 13 bases between. CDR3 amino acids: CASSPYAANQETQYF. The DNA for the CDR3 is TGTGCCAGCTCACCCTACGCGGCCAATCAAGAGACCCAGTACTTC.

The V call is TRBV14, the J call TRBJ2-5, with D perhaps assigned TRBD1 or TRBD2 (5 bases each). With 4 bases removed from V and 1 base from J, the gap between germline ends came to 19 bases. From germline, CDR1 is SGHDN and CDR2 FVKESK. The CDR3 length is 17 residues. This chain's CDR3 is CASSPRLPGPIQETQYF. The CDR3 nucleotides are TGTGCCAGCAGCCCTCGACTACCGGGACCTATCCAAGAGACCCAGTACTTC.

The chain is built from TRBV7-8 and TRBJ1-1; D gene unclear. V lost 5 bases and J lost 11, with 15 bases in between. Germline lookup yields CDR1 SGHVS and CDR2 FQNEAQ. This CDR3 is 12 amino acids long. This CDR3 reads CASSPLDAVAFF. CDR3 nucleotides: TGTGCCAGCAGCCCTCTCGACGCTGTGGCTTTCTTT.

The V and J genes are TRBV30 and TRBJ2-1; 7 bases are a match to TRBD2. The CDR3 extends over 15 amino acids. V lost 3 bases to trimming and J lost 2 bases; unmatched junction nucleotides: 7. Germline-derived CDR1 and CDR2 are GTSNPN and SVGIG (reference sequence). CDR3 nucleotides: TGTGCCTGGAGAGCAGGCGGGGGAACCTACAATGAGCAGTTCTTC. Translation gives CAWRAGGGTYNEQFF.

This chain uses TRBV5-4 with TRBJ1-6; the match to TRBD1 covers 8 bases. Germline trimming cut 4 bases from V and 7 bases from J; bases unmatched to any gene: 4. CDR1 and CDR2 (germline): SGHNT, YYREEE (reference sequence). The CDR3 length is 14 residues. CDR3 nucleotides: TGTGCCAGCAGCGTACAGGGGGAGAATTCACCCCTCCACTTT. Translated, it gives CASSVQGENSPLHF.

The chain recombines TRBV6-5 with TRBJ2-5; D not resolved. Germline V gene data show CDR1 as MNHEY and CDR2 as SVGAGI. This CDR3 has 11 amino acids. With 0 bases removed from V and 5 bases from J, the gap between germline ends came to 1 base. DNA for the CDR3: TGTGCCAGCAGTTACTCGGAGACCCAGTACTTC. Translation gives CASSYSETQYF.

The rearrangement joins TRBV27 to TRBJ2-7; TRBD2 matches at 12 bases. The CDR3 totals 15 residues. The V gene end was trimmed by 5 bases and the J gene end by 7 bases; junction bases not matched to a gene: 9. Looked up from germline, CDR1 is MNHEY and CDR2 is SMNVEV (reference sequence). The CDR3 region is CASSPLPTSGGEQYF. In nucleotides, the CDR3 is TGTGCCAGCAGTCCCCTCCCCACTAGCGGGGGGGAGCAGTACTTC.

As regards this clone: The conserved final phenylalanine or tryptophan is absent from the CDR3, which likely points to a read error. The rearrangement links TRBV6-1 to TRBJ1-3; tentative D call: TRBD1 (6 bases). Germline CDR1 is MNHNS and CDR2 is SASEGT. Trimming cost V 11 bases and J 6 bases, with 14 bases left between them. The CDR3 is 12 residues long. Here the CDR3 DNA reads TGTGCCGACCCTGGACAGCCAAACACCATATATTCT. It specifies CADPGQPNTIYS.

CDR3 nucleotide sequence: TGTGCCAGCACCGTAGACAGGGCCTACGAGCAGTACTTC. Translating gives CASTVDRAYEQYF. This sequence joins TRBV6-6 and TRBJ2-7; 7 bases are shared with TRBD1. J gave up 2 bases and V 7 bases, and 5 bases lay outside the gene matches. The germline CDR1 and CDR2 sequences are MNHNY and SVGAGI (reference sequence). There are 13 residues in the CDR3.

The chain uses TRBV30 and TRBJ1-2; 7 nucleotides line up with TRBD1. The germline CDR1 and CDR2 sequences are GTSNPN and SVGIG (reference sequence). V was clipped by 8 bases and J by 1 base; unmatched bases: 7. The CDR3 contains 13 residues. In DNA, the CDR3 is TGTGCCGCAGGGGGGGCAAATAACTATGGCTACACCTTC. It translates to CAAGGANNYGYTF.

The V call is TRBV19, the J call TRBJ1-1; maybe TRBD1 (5 bases). The ends were cut back, 7 bases at V and 6 bases at J, with 9 bases in the middle. The CDR3 extends over 11 amino acids. Germline CDR1 reads LNHDA; CDR2 reads SQIVND (reference sequence). The CDR3 nucleotides read TGTGCCAGTATCCGGGACGCTGAAGCTTTCTTT. Encoded protein: CASIRDAEAFF.

This sequence joins TRBV5-6 and TRBJ2-5, with D possibly called TRBD1 or TRBD2 (7 bases each). Germline V CDR1 and CDR2: SGHDT, YYEEEE. The V gene lost 4 bases and the J gene lost 4 bases, with 11 bases spanning the gap. This CDR3 is 13 amino acids long. The DNA for the CDR3 is TGTGCCAGCAGCCTCAGGGGGGGAGAGACCCAGTACTTC. Translation gives CASSLRGGETQYF.

V usage is TRBV7-3 and J usage is TRBJ1-2; the D gene is possibly TRBD1 (6 bases). CDR1 and CDR2 (germline): SGHTA, FQGTGA. This CDR3 has 14 residues. The germline V and J ends were trimmed by 5 bases and 7 bases, with 17 bases remaining between them. The CDR3 sequence: CASSASSGAGGYTF. The CDR3 nucleotides are TGTGCCAGCAGCGCCTCTTCAGGGGCTGGTGGCTACACCTTC. Using reference TRBV7-3 and TRBJ1-2 for the parts outside the CDR3, the full variable domain is GAGVSQTPSNKVTEKGKYVELRCDPISGHTALYWYRQSLGQGPEFLIYFQGTGAADDSGLPNDRFFAVRPEGSVSTLKIQRTERGDSAVYLCASSASSGAGGYTFGSGTRLTVV.

This chain connects TRBV29-1 to TRBJ2-1; either TRBD1 or TRBD2 may fit D (6 bases each). The CDR3 length is 15 residues. CDR1 is SQVTM, CDR2 ANQGSEA, per germline. V was trimmed by 4 bases and J by 6 bases, leaving 19 bases between them. The DNA for the CDR3 is TGCAGCGTTGTATGGGGGGCGGTCTTATCCAATGAGCAGTTCTTC. As protein: CSVVWGAVLSNEQFF.

This chain uses TRBV6-1 with TRBJ2-7; 8 bases are shared with TRBD1. CDR1 and CDR2 (germline): MNHNS, SASEGT. Germline trimming cut 6 bases from V and 7 bases from J; bases unmatched to any gene: 8. The CDR3 covers 13 residues. The CDR3 DNA sequence: TGTGCCAGCAGGCCGACAGGGGCCAGGGAGCAGTACTTC. Protein: CASRPTGAREQYF.

The chain carries TRBV10-3 and TRBJ2-7; the match to TRBD2 covers 16 bases. Trimming at V came to 2 bases and at J to 2 bases, leaving 9 bases not matched to a gene. Germline lookup yields CDR1 ENHRY and CDR2 SYGVKD. The CDR3 has 19 amino acids. This CDR3 reads CAISEPGLAGGRGTYEQYF. The CDR3 DNA follows: TGTGCCATCAGTGAGCCGGGACTAGCGGGGGGGCGAGGCACCTACGAGCAGTACTTC.

The chain recombines TRBV2 with TRBJ2-5; D gene ambiguous. In germline, CDR1 is SNHLY, CDR2 FYNNEI. CDR3 length: 12 residues. V lost 4 bases and J lost 2, with 5 bases in between. The CDR3 coding sequence is TGTGCCAGCAGTGCTGGACAAGAGACCCAGTACTTC. This translates into CASSAGQETQYF.

The CDR3 loop reads CASSPGTSGQETQYF. CDR3 nucleotide sequence: TGTGCCAGCAGCCCTGGGACTAGCGGTCAAGAGACCCAGTACTTC. The V call is TRBV7-7, the J call TRBJ2-5; 11 bases fit TRBD2. The CDR3 loop spans 15 amino acids. CDR1 SSHAT and CDR2 FNYEAQ come from the germline V gene (reference sequence). The J segment lost 2 bases and the V segment lost 5 bases, leaving 4 bases of the junction unmatched.

The rearrangement joins TRBV2 to TRBJ2-5; tentatively, D is TRBD2 (6 bases). In germline, CDR1 is SNHLY, CDR2 FYNNEI. The CDR3 extends over 15 amino acids. Trimming removed 6 bases at V and 7 bases at J, with 21 bases between. The CDR3 sequence is CASSLTSSEFATQYF. In DNA, the CDR3 is TGTGCCAGCAGCTTGACTAGTTCTGAGTTTGCGACCCAGTACTTC.